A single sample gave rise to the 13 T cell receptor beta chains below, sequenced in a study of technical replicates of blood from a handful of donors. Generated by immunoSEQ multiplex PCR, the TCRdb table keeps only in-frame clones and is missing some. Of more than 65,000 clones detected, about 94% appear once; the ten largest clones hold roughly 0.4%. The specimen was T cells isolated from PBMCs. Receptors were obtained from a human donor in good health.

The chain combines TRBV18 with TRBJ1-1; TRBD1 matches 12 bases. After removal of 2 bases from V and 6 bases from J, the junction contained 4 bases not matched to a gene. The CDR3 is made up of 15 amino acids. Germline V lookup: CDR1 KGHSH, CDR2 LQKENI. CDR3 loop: CASSPGTGGWSEAFF. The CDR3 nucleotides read TGTGCCAGCTCACCAGGGACAGGGGGCTGGTCTGAAGCTTTCTTT.

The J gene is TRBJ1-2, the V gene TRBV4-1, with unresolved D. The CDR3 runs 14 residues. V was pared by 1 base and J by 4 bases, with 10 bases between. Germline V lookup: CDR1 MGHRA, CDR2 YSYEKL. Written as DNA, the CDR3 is TGCGCCAGCAGCCAAGCTGACGGGAGCTATGGCTACACCTTC. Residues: CASSQADGSYGYTF.

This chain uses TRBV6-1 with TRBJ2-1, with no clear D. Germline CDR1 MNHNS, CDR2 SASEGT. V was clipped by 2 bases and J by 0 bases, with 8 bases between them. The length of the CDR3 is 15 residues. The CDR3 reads CASSELASSYNEQFF. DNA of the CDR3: TGTGCCAGCAGTGAATTGGCCAGCTCCTACAATGAGCAGTTCTTC.

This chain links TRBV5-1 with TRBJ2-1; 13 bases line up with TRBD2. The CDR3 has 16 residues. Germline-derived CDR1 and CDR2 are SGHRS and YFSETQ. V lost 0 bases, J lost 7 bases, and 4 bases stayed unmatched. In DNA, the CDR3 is TGCGCCAGCAGCTTGGGGCGGACTAGCGGGAGAAATGAGCAGTTCTTC. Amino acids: CASSLGRTSGRNEQFF.

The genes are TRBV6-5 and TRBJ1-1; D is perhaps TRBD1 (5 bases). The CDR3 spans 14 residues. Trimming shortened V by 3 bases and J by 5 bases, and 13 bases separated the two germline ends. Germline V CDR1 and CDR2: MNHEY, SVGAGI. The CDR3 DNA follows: TGTGCCAGCAGTTATGGGGGGAGTGGGACTGAAGCTTTCTTT. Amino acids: CASSYGGSGTEAFF.

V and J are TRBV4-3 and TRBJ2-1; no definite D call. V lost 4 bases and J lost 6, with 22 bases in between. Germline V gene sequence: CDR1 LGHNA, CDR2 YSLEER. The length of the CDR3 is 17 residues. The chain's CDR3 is CASSPSYPGLISNEQFF. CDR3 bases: TGCGCCAGCAGCCCGTCGTATCCAGGTCTTATTTCCAATGAGCAGTTCTTC.

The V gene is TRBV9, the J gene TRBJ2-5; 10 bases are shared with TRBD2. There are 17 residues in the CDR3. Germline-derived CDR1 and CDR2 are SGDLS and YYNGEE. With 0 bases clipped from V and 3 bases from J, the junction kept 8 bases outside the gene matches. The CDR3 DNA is TGTGCCAGCAGCGTAGGAGGGGGACTAGCGCAAGAAGAGACCCAGTACTTC. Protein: CASSVGGGLAQEETQYF.

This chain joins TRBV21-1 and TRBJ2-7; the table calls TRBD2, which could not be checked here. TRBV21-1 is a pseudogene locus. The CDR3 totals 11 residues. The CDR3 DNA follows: TGTGCCCAAAAACTAGTTCGAGAGCAGTACTTC. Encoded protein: CAQKLVREQYF.

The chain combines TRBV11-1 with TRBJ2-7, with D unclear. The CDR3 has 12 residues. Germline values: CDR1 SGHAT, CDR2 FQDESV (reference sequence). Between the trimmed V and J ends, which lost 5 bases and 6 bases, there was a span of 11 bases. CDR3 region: CASSLTPSEQYF. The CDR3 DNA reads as TGTGCCAGCAGCCTTACTCCAAGCGAGCAGTACTTC.

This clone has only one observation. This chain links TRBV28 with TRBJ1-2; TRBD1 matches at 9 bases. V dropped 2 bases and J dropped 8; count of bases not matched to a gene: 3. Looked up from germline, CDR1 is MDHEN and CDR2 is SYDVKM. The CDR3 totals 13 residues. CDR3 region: CASSLGQGRGYTF. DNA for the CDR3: TGTGCCAGCAGTTTAGGACAGGGGAGGGGCTACACCTTC.

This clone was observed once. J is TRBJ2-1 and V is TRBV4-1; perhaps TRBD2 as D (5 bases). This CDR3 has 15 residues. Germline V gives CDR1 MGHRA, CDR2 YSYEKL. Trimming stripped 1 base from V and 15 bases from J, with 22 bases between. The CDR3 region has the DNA TGCGCCAGCAGCCAAGTTCAGGACTCCCCATACGGTCTGTTCTTC. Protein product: CASSQVQDSPYGLFF.

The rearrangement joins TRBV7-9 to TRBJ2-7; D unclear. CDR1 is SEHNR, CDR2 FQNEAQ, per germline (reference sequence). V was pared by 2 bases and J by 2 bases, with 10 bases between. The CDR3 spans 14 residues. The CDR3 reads CASSLSEVTYEQYF. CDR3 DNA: TGTGCCAGCAGCTTATCAGAGGTAACCTACGAGCAGTACTTC.

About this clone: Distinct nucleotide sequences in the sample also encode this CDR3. CDR3 sequence: CASSLQGSTEAFF. CDR3 in DNA: TGCGCCAGCAGCTTGCAGGGGAGCACTGAAGCTTTCTTT. The chain is built from TRBV5-1 and TRBJ1-1, with a weak D call TRBD1 (6 bases). The CDR3 is 13 amino acids. Germline V gene lookup returns CDR1 SGHRS and CDR2 YFSETQ. Between the trimmed V and J ends, which lost 1 base and 4 bases, there was a span of 8 bases.